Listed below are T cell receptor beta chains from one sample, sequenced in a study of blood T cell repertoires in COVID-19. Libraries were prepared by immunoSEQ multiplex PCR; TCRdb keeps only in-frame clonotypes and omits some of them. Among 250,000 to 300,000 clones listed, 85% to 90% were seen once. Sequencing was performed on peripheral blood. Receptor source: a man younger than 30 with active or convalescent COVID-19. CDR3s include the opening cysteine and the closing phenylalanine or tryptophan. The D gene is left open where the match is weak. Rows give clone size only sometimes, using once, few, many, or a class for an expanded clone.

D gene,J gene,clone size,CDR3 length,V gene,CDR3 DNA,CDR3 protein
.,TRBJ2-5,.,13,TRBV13,TGTGCCAGCAGAGAGGGCCATTACGAGACCCAGTACTTC,CASREGHYETQYF
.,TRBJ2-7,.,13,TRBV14,TGTGCCAGCAGCCAAGCCGGGTTCAACGAGCAGTACTTC,CASSQAGFNEQYF
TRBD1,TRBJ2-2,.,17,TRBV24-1,TGTGCCACCAGTTCTCTCGGGACAGGCGCGAACACCGGGGAGCTGTTTTTT,CATSSLGTGANTGELFF
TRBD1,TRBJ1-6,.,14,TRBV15,TGTGCCACCACCATCGACAGGGGCCATTCACCCCTCCACTTT,CATTIDRGHSPLHF
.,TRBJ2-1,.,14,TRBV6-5,TGTGCCAGCAGTTACTTACAGCGGAGCAATGAGCAGTTCTTC,CASSYLQRSNEQFF
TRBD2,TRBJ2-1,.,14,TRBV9,TGTGCCAGTCATCCGGGACTAGCGGCTTCCGAGCAGTTCTTC,CASHPGLAASEQFF
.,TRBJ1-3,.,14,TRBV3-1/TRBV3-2,TGTGCCAGCAGCCACAGGGGAGCTGGAAACACCATATATTTT,CASSHRGAGNTIYF
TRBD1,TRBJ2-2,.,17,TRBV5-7,TGTGCCAGCACTATGTGGGGACAGAGTGCGAACACCGGGGAGCTGTTTTTT,CASTMWGQSANTGELFF
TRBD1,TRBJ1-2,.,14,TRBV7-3,TGTGCCAGCAGCCCGGACAGGAATTCGGGTGGCTACACCTTC,CASSPDRNSGGYTF
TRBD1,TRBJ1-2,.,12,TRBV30,TGTGCCTCTGGACAGGGAGAAAGTGGCTACACCTTC,CASGQGESGYTF
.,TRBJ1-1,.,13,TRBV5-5,TGTGCCAGCAGCTTGGGGGCCGCCGCTGAAGCTTTCTTT,CASSLGAAAEAFF
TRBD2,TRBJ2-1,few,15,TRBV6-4,TGTGCCAGCAGCCCCACTAGCGGGAGTTCAAATGAGCAGTTCTTC,CASSPTSGSSNEQFF
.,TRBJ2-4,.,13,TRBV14,TGTGCCAGCAGCCAACCGGACGAAGGGGTTCAGTACTTC,CASSQPDEGVQYF
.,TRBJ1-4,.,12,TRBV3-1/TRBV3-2,TGTGCCAGCAACTTCGGAGGCGAAAAACTGTTTTTT,CASNFGGEKLFF
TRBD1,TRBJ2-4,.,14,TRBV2,TGTGCCAGCAGTGAAGAACAGGGGGGCGGCATTCAGTACTTC,CASSEEQGGGIQYF
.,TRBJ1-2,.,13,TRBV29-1,TGCAGCTCTAGTGGGGGCCCTTCGGACGGCTACACCTTC,CSSSGGPSDGYTF